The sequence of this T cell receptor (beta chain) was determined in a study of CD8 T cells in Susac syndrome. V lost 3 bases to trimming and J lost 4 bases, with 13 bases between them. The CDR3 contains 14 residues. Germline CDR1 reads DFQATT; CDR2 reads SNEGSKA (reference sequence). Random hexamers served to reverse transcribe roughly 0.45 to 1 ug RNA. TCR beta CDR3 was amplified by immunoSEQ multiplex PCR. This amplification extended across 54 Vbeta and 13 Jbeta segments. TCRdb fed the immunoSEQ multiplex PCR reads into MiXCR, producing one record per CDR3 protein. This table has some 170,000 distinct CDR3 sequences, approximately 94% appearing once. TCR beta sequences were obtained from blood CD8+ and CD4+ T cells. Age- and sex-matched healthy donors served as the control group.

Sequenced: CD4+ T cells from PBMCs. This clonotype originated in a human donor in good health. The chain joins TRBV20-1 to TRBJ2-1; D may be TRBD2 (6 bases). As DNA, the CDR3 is TGCAGTGCTAGTCATGGCGGGAAGTACAATGAGCAGTTCTTC. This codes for CSASHGGKYNEQFF.